The following is a TCR beta chain sequence with its context. Antigen unknown. This record belongs to a study of T cell responses to AZD1222 COVID-19 vaccine. J was trimmed by 6 bases and V by 4 bases; bases with no gene match: 5. Germline V gives CDR1 MGHDK, CDR2 SYGVNS. The CDR3 contains 14 residues. The method was immunoSEQ multiplex PCR; TCRdb's version includes in-frame clones alone and lacks a portion of them. The repertoire has 60,000 to 95,000 clones, about nine tenths of them found once; the top ten carry about 17%. Study conclusions and caveats: In a largely white British group with more females than males, clonal diversity was possibly underestimated. Dominant at 160-218 and 743-854, vaccine-associated CD4 TCRs also spanned spike. Repertoires were sampled only after the peak T cell response.

Sample: peripheral blood, taken 28 days after the second AZD1222 dose. The receptor's source is an adult who received the AZD1222 COVID-19 vaccine. The chain carries TRBV25-1 and TRBJ2-2, with 7 bases fitting TRBD1. Written as DNA, the CDR3 is TGTGCCAGCAGTGCTACAGGGGCATCCGGGGAGCTGTTTTTT. It is translated as CASSATGASGELFF.